This T cell receptor (beta chain) was recovered during a study of shared clonotypes between healthy human individuals. Data came from immunoSEQ multiplex PCR; TCRdb stores just in-frame clones and leaves some out. Of hundreds of thousands of clones in the sample, roughly 96% were seen once. CD45RO-negative, CCR7-selected cells formed the naive CD8 fraction, which excluded terminally differentiated effector memory CD45RA+ cells. This CDR3 region has 13 residues. Germline values: CDR1 SQVTM, CDR2 ANQGSEA. The V end was cut by 3 bases, the J end by 13 bases, with 19 bases between. The sample consisted of naive CD8+ T cells sorted from blood. The chain is built from TRBV29-1 and TRBJ2-1, with a possible D match to TRBD2 (6 bases). The sequence derives from a woman in her twenties or thirties in good health. The CDR3 loop reads CSVDDGGVQEQFF. For the CDR3, the DNA is TGCAGCGTTGACGACGGCGGGGTCCAGGAACAGTTCTTC.